This is a list of T cell receptor beta chains from one sample in a study of vaccination effects on CD4 cells after COVID-19. These TCRs are of unknown antigen specificity. Clones were read by immunoSEQ multiplex PCR, and TCRdb kept only the in-frame ones, dropping some. The sample records tens of thousands of clones, roughly 70% being singletons. The sequencing used CD4+ T cells from PBMCs cultured with SARS-CoV-2 spike peptides, collected before COVID-19 vaccination. Receptors originate from a human donor who received a COVID-19 vaccine. CDR3s include the opening cysteine and the closing phenylalanine or tryptophan. The order of the fields is V gene, D gene, J gene, clone size, CDR3 DNA, CDR3 protein. The D gene is left open where the match is weak. Where a row states a size, it is once, few, many or the class of an expanded clone; other rows omit it.

>TRBV2|-|TRBJ2-2|few
TGTGCCAGCAGTCTGACTGGGACCGGGGAGCTGTTTTTT
CASSLTGTGELFF
>TRBV19|-|TRBJ2-5|-
TGTGCCAGTACCCAGCCTGGGTGGGGGCGAGGCGAGACCCAGTACTTC
CASTQPGWGRGETQYF
>TRBV24-1|TRBD1|TRBJ1-5|-
TGTGCCACGCAATCTGGACAGGGCGATCAGCCCCAGCATTTT
CATQSGQGDQPQHF
>TRBV7-9|-|TRBJ1-6|few
TGTGCCAGCAGCCCAGCCCAGGGCAGCCACTTTATGCCACCCCTCCACTTT
CASSPAQGSHFMPPLHF
>TRBV6-1|-|TRBJ1-2|-
TGTGCCAGCAGTGAAGAGGCGGCGGGGGCGCGGGGCTACACCTTC
CASSEEAAGARGYTF
>TRBV9|TRBD2|TRBJ2-2|-
TGTGCCAGCAGCACCACTAGCGGCTACACCGGGGAGCTGTTTTTT
CASSTTSGYTGELFF
>TRBV11-2|TRBD1|TRBJ2-5|-
TGTGCCAGCAGCGACAGGGGGCGAGTGGAGACCCAGTACTTC
CASSDRGRVETQYF
>TRBV29-1|TRBD2|TRBJ2-5|-
TGCAGCGCCATTAGCGGGGGGGCCGAGACCCAGTACTTC
CSAISGGAETQYF
>TRBV19|-|TRBJ1-1|-
TGTGCCAGTATAGGTCATACAAGGGGACTCCCTGAAGCTTTCTTT
CASIGHTRGLPEAFF
>TRBV15|-|TRBJ2-5|-
TGTGCCACCAGCAGAGATCACCCCCCCCAGGGTGGGACCCAGTACTTC
CATSRDHPPQGGTQYF
>TRBV7-2|-|TRBJ2-7|-
TGTGCCAGCAGCTTAGGTCGTCTCGAGCAGTACTTC
CASSLGRLEQYF
>TRBV18|TRBD1|TRBJ1-1|-
TGTGCCAGCTCACCATTAGGTCAGGGGGGAAACACTGAAGCTTTCTTT
CASSPLGQGGNTEAFF
>TRBV5-6|-|TRBJ2-7|few
TGTGCCAGCAGCGTGAACAGGGTTTCCTACGAGCAGTACTTC
CASSVNRVSYEQYF
>TRBV18|-|TRBJ1-1|-
TGTGCCAGCTCACCACGCCCGATTGACACTGAAGCTTTCTTT
CASSPRPIDTEAFF
>TRBV12-5|TRBD2|TRBJ2-5|-
TGTGCTAGTGGCTCCGGGACTAGCGGTTACCAAGAGACCCAGTACTTC
CASGSGTSGYQETQYF
>TRBV6-5|-|TRBJ1-6|-
TGTGCCAGCAGTTACTCCCCGGGGCATTCACCCCTCCACTTT
CASSYSPGHSPLHF
>TRBV5-1|-|TRBJ2-1|-
TGCGCCAGCAGCCCCCCCATTGGCCAGTCCGCGGATGAGCAGTTCTTC
CASSPPIGQSADEQFF
>TRBV6-6|TRBD2|TRBJ2-3|-
TGTGCCAGCGGACTAGCGGGAGGTTCAGATACGCAGTATTTT
CASGLAGGSDTQYF
>TRBV5-6|-|TRBJ1-1|-
TGTGCCAGCAGCTTGGTTGAGGGAGTGGGCACTGAAGCTTTCTTT
CASSLVEGVGTEAFF
>TRBV7-2|-|TRBJ1-1|-
TGTGCCAGCAGCTTAGTCGGGGTCACTGAAGCTTTCTTT
CASSLVGVTEAFF
>TRBV20-1|-|TRBJ2-1|-
TGCAGTGCTAGTTCCGGGGCCCACAATGAGCAGTTCTTC
CSASSGAHNEQFF
>TRBV2|-|TRBJ1-5|-
TGTGCCAGCAGTGTTTTCTCAGGGATCCAGCCCCAGCATTTT
CASSVFSGIQPQHF
>TRBV4-1|TRBD2|TRBJ2-1|-
TGCGCCAGCAGCCCTCGGGGGGGCCGGAACGATGAGCAGTTCTTC
CASSPRGGRNDEQFF
>TRBV10-2|-|TRBJ1-5|-
TGCGCCAGCAGTGATTGGGGAGAGAAGCGGCCCCAGCATTTT
CASSDWGEKRPQHF
>TRBV7-8|TRBD1|TRBJ1-2|-
TGTGCCAGCAGCCTACACCGGACAGGGGGCTATGGCTACACCTTC
CASSLHRTGGYGYTF
>TRBV6-4|-|TRBJ2-1|-
TGTGCCAGCAGTGACAACCTAGTCTATATCAATGAGCAGTTCTTC
CASSDNLVYINEQFF
>TRBV6-6|-|TRBJ1-2|few
TGTGCCAGCAGTTACCCGTGGGGGTCCCCCCTCTATGGCTACACCTTC
CASSYPWGSPLYGYTF
>TRBV12-5|-|TRBJ2-2|-
TGTGCTAGTGGCATAAGGGGGGGGCGCTACACCGGGGAGCTGTTTTTT
CASGIRGGRYTGELFF
>TRBV10-3|TRBD2|TRBJ2-1|-
TGTGCCATCAGTTTCACTAGCGGGAGGATGGGCAATGAGCAGTTCTTC
CAISFTSGRMGNEQFF
>TRBV3-1/TRBV3-2|-|TRBJ1-2|-
TGTGCCAGCAGCCACCATTCGGGACAAGTCTATGGCTACACCTTC
CASSHHSGQVYGYTF
>TRBV10-1|-|TRBJ2-4|-
TGCGCCAGCAGTGATGGGGGAAACAAAAACATTCAGTACTTC
CASSDGGNKNIQYF
>TRBV15|-|TRBJ2-1|-
TGTGCCACCAGCAGAGATTTCAATGAGCAGTTCTTC
CATSRDFNEQFF
>TRBV4-1|TRBD2|TRBJ2-3|-
TGCGCCAGCAGCCAGTTCCTAGCGGGGGGCACAGATACGCAGTATTTT
CASSQFLAGGTDTQYF
>TRBV5-1|-|TRBJ2-4|once
TGCGCCAGCAGCCTTGGGGGACTCGCTGTAGCCAAAAACATTCAGTACTTC
CASSLGGLAVAKNIQYF
>TRBV5-1|-|TRBJ1-1|-
TGCGCCAGCAGCTTGGTCGGATCAGGATCTTCGGCTTTCTTT
CASSLVGSGSSAFF
>TRBV10-1|TRBD1|TRBJ1-4|-
TGCGCCAGCAGTGAGATGGTACAGGGGAATGAAAAACTGTTTTTT
CASSEMVQGNEKLFF
>TRBV7-2|-|TRBJ2-5|-
TGTGCCAGCAGCCGGCCGCCAGAGACCCAGTACTTC
CASSRPPETQYF
>TRBV10-3|-|TRBJ2-1|few
TGTGCCATCAGTGAATTAGAGAACAATGAGCAGTTCTTC
CAISELENNEQFF
>TRBV6-5|TRBD1|TRBJ2-7|-
TGTGCCAGCAGTTACCGGGACAGGGGCTCCTACGAGCAGTACTTC
CASSYRDRGSYEQYF
>TRBV5-4|TRBD2|TRBJ2-1|few
TGTGCCAGCAGCTTGGGACTAGCGTCCTCCCGTGAGCAGTTCTTC
CASSLGLASSREQFF
>TRBV25-1|-|TRBJ2-3|-
TGTGCCAGCAGAAGAAGGGACTTGGCGGATACGCAGTATTTT
CASRRRDLADTQYF
>TRBV28|TRBD1|TRBJ1-2|once
TGTGCCAGCAGTTATGGGACAGGGGGCTTGGGCTACACCTTC
CASSYGTGGLGYTF
>TRBV3-1/TRBV3-2|-|TRBJ1-1|-
TGTGCCAGCAGCTACGGGACGGCTGAGGGCGGGAAAGCTTTCTTT
CASSYGTAEGGKAFF
>TRBV27|TRBD1|TRBJ1-2|-
TGTGCCAGCAGTCCTCCCCGGACAGGGGGCGGGGGCTACACCTTC
CASSPPRTGGGGYTF
>TRBV6-1|-|TRBJ1-2|-
TGTGCCAGCAGTGAAGCAGGGGGGGTCGATGTCTATGGCTACACCTTC
CASSEAGGVDVYGYTF
>TRBV19|-|TRBJ2-7|-
TGTGCCAGTAGGAATCCGGGCCAGTCTTACGAGCAGTACTTC
CASRNPGQSYEQYF
>TRBV2|-|TRBJ2-2|-
TGTGCCAGCAGTAGACTCACTCTGTACACCGGGGAGCTGTTTTTT
CASSRLTLYTGELFF
>TRBV5-4|TRBD1|TRBJ1-2|-
TGTGCCAGCAGCCCGCCGTTGAGAGGGGGCGCTGATGGCTACACCTTC
CASSPPLRGGADGYTF